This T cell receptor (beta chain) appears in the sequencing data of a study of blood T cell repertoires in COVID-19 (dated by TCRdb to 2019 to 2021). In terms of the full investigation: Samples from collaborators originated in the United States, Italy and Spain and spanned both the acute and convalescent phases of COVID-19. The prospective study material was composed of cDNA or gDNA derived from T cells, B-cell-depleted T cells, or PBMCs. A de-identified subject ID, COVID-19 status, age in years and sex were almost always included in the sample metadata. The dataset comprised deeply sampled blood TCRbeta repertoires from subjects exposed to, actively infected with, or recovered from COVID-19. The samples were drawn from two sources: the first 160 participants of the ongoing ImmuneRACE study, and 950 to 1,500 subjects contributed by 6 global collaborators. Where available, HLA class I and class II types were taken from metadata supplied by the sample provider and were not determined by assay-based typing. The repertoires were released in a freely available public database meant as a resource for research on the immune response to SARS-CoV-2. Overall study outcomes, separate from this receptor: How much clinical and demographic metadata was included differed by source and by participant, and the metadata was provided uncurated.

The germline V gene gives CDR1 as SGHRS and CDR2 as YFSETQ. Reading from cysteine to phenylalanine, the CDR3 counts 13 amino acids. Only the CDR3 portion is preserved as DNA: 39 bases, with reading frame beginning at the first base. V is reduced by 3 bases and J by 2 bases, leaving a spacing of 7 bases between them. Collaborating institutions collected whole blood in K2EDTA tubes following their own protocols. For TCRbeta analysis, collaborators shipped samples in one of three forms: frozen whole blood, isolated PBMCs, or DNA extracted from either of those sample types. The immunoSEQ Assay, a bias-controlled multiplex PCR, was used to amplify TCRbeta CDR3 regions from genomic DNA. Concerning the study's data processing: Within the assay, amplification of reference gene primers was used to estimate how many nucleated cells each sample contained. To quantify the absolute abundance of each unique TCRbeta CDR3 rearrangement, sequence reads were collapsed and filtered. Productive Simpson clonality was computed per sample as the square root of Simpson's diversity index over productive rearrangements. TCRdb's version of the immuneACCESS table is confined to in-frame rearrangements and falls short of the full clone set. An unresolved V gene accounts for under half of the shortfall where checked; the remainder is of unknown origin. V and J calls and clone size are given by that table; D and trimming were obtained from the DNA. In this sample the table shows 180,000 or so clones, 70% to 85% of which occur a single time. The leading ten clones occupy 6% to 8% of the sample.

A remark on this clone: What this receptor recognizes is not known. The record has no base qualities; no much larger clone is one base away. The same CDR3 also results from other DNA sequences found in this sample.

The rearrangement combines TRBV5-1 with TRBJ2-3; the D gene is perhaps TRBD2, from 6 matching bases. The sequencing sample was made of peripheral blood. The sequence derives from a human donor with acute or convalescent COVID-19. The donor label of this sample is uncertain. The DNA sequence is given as TGCGCCAGCAGCTCGGGACTCACAGATACGCAGTATTTT. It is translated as CASSSGLTDTQYF. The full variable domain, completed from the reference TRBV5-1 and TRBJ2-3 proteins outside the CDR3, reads KAGVTQTPRYLIKTRGQQVTLSCSPISGHRSVSWYQQTPGQGLQFLFEYFSETQRNKGNFPGRFSGRQFSNSRSEMNVSTLELGDSALYLCASSSGLTDTQYFGPGTRLTVL.